Following are 4 T cell receptor beta chains from one sample sequenced in a study of shared clonotypes between healthy human individuals. Libraries were prepared by immunoSEQ multiplex PCR; TCRdb keeps only in-frame clonotypes and omits some of them. The table includes over 2 million clones, over 85% detected once. Material for sequencing was naive CD4+ T cells sorted from blood. Specified subset: CD45RA+ positively selected. These receptors all come from a man younger than 35 in good health.

J is TRBJ1-1 and V is TRBV29-1; D may be TRBD1 (5 bases). V was clipped by 4 bases and J by 0 bases, with 15 bases between them. The CDR3 runs to 15 residues. CDR1 is SQVTM, CDR2 ANQGSEA, per germline. CDR3 protein: CSVGYSGTLNTEAFF. The CDR3 nucleotides are TGCAGCGTTGGGTACTCAGGGACGCTGAACACTGAAGCTTTCTTT.

The chain combines TRBV9 with TRBJ2-2; D is uncertain. V shed 2 bases and J shed 0 bases, with 8 bases lying between them. Germline CDR1 and CDR2: SGDLS and YYNGEE. The CDR3 spans 15 residues. The CDR3 here is CASSVMGSNTGELFF. CDR3 DNA sequence: TGTGCCAGCAGCGTCATGGGGTCGAACACCGGGGAGCTGTTTTTT.

The rearrangement joins TRBV6-5 to TRBJ2-3, with D uncertain. The CDR3 has 14 amino acids. Germline CDR1 MNHEY, CDR2 SVGAGI. The V end was cut by 6 bases, the J end by 1 base, with 11 bases between. CDR3 region: CASRLTRRTDTQYF. The CDR3 nucleotides are TGTGCCAGCAGACTGACACGACGCACAGATACGCAGTATTTT.

Concerning this clone itself: This same CDR3 is encoded by further DNA sequences in the sample. V and J are TRBV18 and TRBJ1-6; TRBD1 is a possible D gene (6 bases). Per the germline V gene, CDR1 is KGHSH and CDR2 is LQKENI. V shed 2 bases and J shed 7 bases, with 6 bases lying between them. This CDR3 comprises 13 residues. CDR3 region: CASSPGTNSPLHF. The DNA for the CDR3 is TGTGCCAGCTCACCAGGGACAAATTCACCCCTCCACTTT.